This T cell receptor beta chain was identified in a study of long-term antiretroviral therapy in people with HIV. General study points: Collection spanned 2004 to 2017; ART regimens may be less effective than current ones. Among HIV repertoires, CDR3 length ranges were narrower than those of controls.

Each sample contained about 1-10 million cryopreserved PBMC, thawed before DNA extraction. They ran version v3.0 of the immunoSEQ assay at survey level. Libraries were prepared by immunoSEQ multiplex PCR; TCRdb keeps only in-frame clonotypes and omits some of them. The sample holds roughly 34,000 clones, roughly 81% seen once. Germline CDR1 and CDR2: LNHDA and SQIVND (reference sequence). V was trimmed by 1 base and J by 2 bases, leaving 20 bases between them. The CDR3 loop spans 19 amino acids. To note about this clone: The antigen is undetermined.

Sample: unsorted PBMCs, taken just over 2.7 years before starting antiretroviral therapy. This chain links TRBV19 with TRBJ2-2; D not certain. The clonotype comes from a woman aged 25-40 years with HIV. In DNA form, the CDR3 reads TGTGCCAGTAGTATAGTCCTCCCCCCCGGCCGCCCTAACACCGGGGAGCTGTTTTTT. It is translated as CASSIVLPPGRPNTGELFF.